A selection of T cell receptor beta chains follows, all from one sample in a study of T cells in Graves' hyperthyroidism and ophthalmopathy. TCRdb redid the calling of the multiplex PCR reads with MiXCR, one entry per CDR3 protein. The repertoire includes 37,000 or so distinct CDR3 sequences, around 53% of them detected once, and around a sixth sits in the top ten. Sequenced input: blood. Every receptor here comes from a man between 35 and 55 years old with Graves' ophthalmopathy. CDR3s include the opening cysteine and the closing phenylalanine or tryptophan. Each record gives: J gene, D gene, clone size, V gene, CDR3 protein, CDR3 DNA. D genes are given only for firm matches. Size tells how often a clone was seen (once, few, many) or the class of an expanded clone, and some rows leave it out.

j_call: TRBJ2-1; d_call: TRBD2; clone_size: -; v_call: TRBV29-1; cdr3_aa: CSVEAGGGNEQFF; cdr3_nt: TGCAGCGTTGAAGCGGGAGGGGGGAATGAGCAGTTCTTC
j_call: TRBJ2-1; d_call: -; clone_size: many; v_call: TRBV11-3; cdr3_aa: CASSLGQRATNEQFF; cdr3_nt: TGTGCCAGCAGCTTAGGGCAGCGGGCGACCAATGAGCAGTTCTTC
j_call: TRBJ2-7; d_call: -; clone_size: medium-sized; v_call: TRBV2; cdr3_aa: CASSDGYRTYEQYF; cdr3_nt: TGTGCCAGCAGTGATGGTTACAGAACCTACGAGCAGTACTTC
j_call: TRBJ2-3; d_call: -; clone_size: -; v_call: TRBV7-9; cdr3_aa: CASSLGDPETQYF; cdr3_nt: TGTGCCAGCAGCTTAGGGGACCCAGAGACGCAGTATTTT
j_call: TRBJ1-4; d_call: TRBD1; clone_size: -; v_call: TRBV20-1; cdr3_aa: CRPTGVGTNEKLFF; cdr3_nt: TGCAGGCCCACAGGGGTCGGAACTAATGAAAAACTGTTTTTT
j_call: TRBJ2-3; d_call: -; clone_size: many; v_call: TRBV19; cdr3_aa: CASSDSTDTQYF; cdr3_nt: TGTGCCAGTAGTGATAGCACAGATACGCAGTATTTT
j_call: TRBJ1-6; d_call: -; clone_size: -; v_call: TRBV4-2; cdr3_aa: CASSQTRGYNSPLHF; cdr3_nt: TGTGCCAGCAGCCAGACTAGGGGATATAATTCACCCCTCCACTTT
j_call: TRBJ1-6; d_call: -; clone_size: many; v_call: TRBV9; cdr3_aa: CASSPRDGGGSPLHF; cdr3_nt: TGTGCCAGCAGCCCCAGGGACGGCGGAGGTTCACCCCTCCACTTT
j_call: TRBJ1-4; d_call: -; clone_size: -; v_call: TRBV29-1; cdr3_aa: CGVMTGGDGEKLFF; cdr3_nt: TGCGGCGTTATGACTGGGGGCGATGGTGAAAAACTGTTTTTT
j_call: TRBJ1-2; d_call: TRBD1; clone_size: many; v_call: TRBV6-1; cdr3_aa: CASSEAHRGFGYTF; cdr3_nt: TGTGCCAGCAGTGAAGCCCACAGGGGCTTTGGCTACACCTTC
j_call: TRBJ2-2; d_call: -; clone_size: -; v_call: TRBV5-1; cdr3_aa: CASSFLGGSGELFF; cdr3_nt: TGCGCCAGCAGCTTCCTAGGGGGTAGCGGGGAGCTGTTTTTT
j_call: TRBJ1-6; d_call: TRBD1; clone_size: medium-sized; v_call: TRBV7-2; cdr3_aa: CASSVRDRVNWSPLHF; cdr3_nt: TGTGCCAGCAGCGTCCGGGACAGGGTGAATTGGTCACCCCTCCACTTT
j_call: TRBJ2-2; d_call: -; clone_size: many; v_call: TRBV27; cdr3_aa: CASSATATGELFF; cdr3_nt: TGTGCCAGCAGTGCGACTGCCACCGGGGAGCTGTTTTTT
j_call: TRBJ2-4; d_call: TRBD1; clone_size: -; v_call: TRBV24-1; cdr3_aa: CATSDDRGIGIQYF; cdr3_nt: TGTGCCACCAGTGACGACAGGGGAATCGGCATTCAGTACTTC
j_call: TRBJ1-6; d_call: -; clone_size: -; v_call: TRBV6-5; cdr3_aa: CASRKTASSYNSPLHF; cdr3_nt: TGTGCCAGCAGAAAGACAGCGTCCTCCTATAATTCACCCCTCCACTTT
j_call: TRBJ1-2; d_call: -; clone_size: many; v_call: TRBV5-6; cdr3_aa: CASSFQDYGYTF; cdr3_nt: TGTGCCAGCAGCTTTCAAGACTATGGCTACACCTTC
j_call: TRBJ2-1; d_call: -; clone_size: many; v_call: TRBV27; cdr3_aa: CAIPTRVGSYNEQFF; cdr3_nt: TGTGCCATCCCTACGAGGGTTGGCTCCTACAATGAGCAGTTCTTC
j_call: TRBJ1-1; d_call: -; clone_size: many; v_call: TRBV7-9; cdr3_aa: CASTGNTEAFF; cdr3_nt: TGTGCCAGCACAGGGAACACTGAAGCTTTCTTT
j_call: TRBJ2-7; d_call: TRBD2; clone_size: -; v_call: TRBV7-3; cdr3_aa: CASSSTGLAGNEQYF; cdr3_nt: TGTGCCAGCAGCTCCACCGGACTAGCGGGAAACGAGCAGTACTTC
j_call: TRBJ2-7; d_call: -; clone_size: medium-sized; v_call: TRBV7-2; cdr3_aa: CASSLGGTYEQYF; cdr3_nt: TGTGCCAGCAGCTTAGGCGGTACCTACGAGCAGTACTTC
j_call: TRBJ1-6; d_call: -; clone_size: -; v_call: TRBV6-5; cdr3_aa: CASSPHRVLGYNSPLHF; cdr3_nt: TGTGCCAGCAGTCCCCATCGGGTCCTTGGCTATAATTCACCCCTCCACTTT
j_call: TRBJ1-5; d_call: -; clone_size: -; v_call: TRBV10-1; cdr3_aa: CASSRGSGQPQHF; cdr3_nt: TGCGCCAGCAGTCGGGGAAGCGGTCAGCCCCAGCATTTT
j_call: TRBJ2-7; d_call: -; clone_size: -; v_call: TRBV9; cdr3_aa: CASSVRTDYGYEQYF; cdr3_nt: TGCGCCAGCAGCGTAAGGACAGATTATGGCTACGAGCAGTACTTC
j_call: TRBJ1-1; d_call: -; clone_size: many; v_call: TRBV11-3; cdr3_aa: CASSLQGEGEAFF; cdr3_nt: TGTGCCAGCAGCTTACAGGGAGAGGGGGAAGCTTTCTTT
j_call: TRBJ1-6; d_call: TRBD1; clone_size: -; v_call: TRBV7-2; cdr3_aa: CASSLGRDRNYNSPLHF; cdr3_nt: TGTGCCAGCAGCTTAGGCCGGGACAGAAACTATAATTCACCCCTCCACTTT
j_call: TRBJ2-5; d_call: TRBD1; clone_size: many; v_call: TRBV6-5; cdr3_aa: CASSYSGQLGWTQYF; cdr3_nt: TGTGCCAGCAGTTACTCGGGACAGCTGGGGTGGACCCAGTACTTC
j_call: TRBJ1-2; d_call: -; clone_size: many; v_call: TRBV19; cdr3_aa: CASSTGGINYGYTF; cdr3_nt: TGTGCCAGCTCAACTGGGGGTATCAACTATGGCTACACCTTC
j_call: TRBJ2-1; d_call: -; clone_size: -; v_call: TRBV9; cdr3_aa: CASGVEYWRAIEQFF; cdr3_nt: TGTGCCAGCGGCGTAGAATACTGGAGGGCCATTGAGCAGTTCTTC
j_call: TRBJ2-5; d_call: -; clone_size: once; v_call: TRBV20-1; cdr3_aa: CSARVPPSEGRETQYF; cdr3_nt: TGCAGTGCTAGAGTTCCTCCCAGCGAGGGGAGAGAGACCCAGTACTTC
j_call: TRBJ1-4; d_call: -; clone_size: -; v_call: TRBV4-1; cdr3_aa: CASSREGGGEKLSF; cdr3_nt: TGCGCCAGCAGCCGGGAGGGGGGGGGAGAAAAACTGTCTTTT
j_call: TRBJ2-1; d_call: -; clone_size: many; v_call: TRBV7-9; cdr3_aa: CASSLGSYNEQFF; cdr3_nt: TGTGCCAGCAGCTTAGGGTCGTACAATGAGCAGTTCTTC
j_call: TRBJ2-1; d_call: TRBD2; clone_size: many; v_call: TRBV15; cdr3_aa: CATSRVALAGDNEQFF; cdr3_nt: TGTGCCACCAGCAGAGTTGCGCTAGCGGGAGACAATGAGCAGTTCTTC
j_call: TRBJ2-2; d_call: TRBD2; clone_size: once; v_call: TRBV25-1; cdr3_aa: CASSESGGEGTGELFF; cdr3_nt: TGTGCCAGCAGTGAATCCGGGGGGGAGGGCACCGGGGAGCTGTTTTTT
j_call: TRBJ1-1; d_call: -; clone_size: many; v_call: TRBV19; cdr3_aa: CASSARRENTEAFF; cdr3_nt: TGTGCCAGTAGTGCCCGACGGGAGAACACTGAAGCTTTCTTT
j_call: TRBJ1-5; d_call: -; clone_size: -; v_call: TRBV3-1; cdr3_aa: CTSSQHMVRHPQHF; cdr3_nt: TGTACCAGCAGCCAACATATGGTCCGACACCCCCAGCATTTT
j_call: TRBJ2-5; d_call: TRBD1; clone_size: once; v_call: TRBV9; cdr3_aa: CASSVTGAIHGETQYF; cdr3_nt: TGTGCCAGCAGCGTAACAGGGGCTATACACGGGGAGACCCAGTACTTC
j_call: TRBJ2-2; d_call: -; clone_size: many; v_call: TRBV5-1; cdr3_aa: CASSLIQGEGRELFF; cdr3_nt: TGCGCCAGCAGCCTAATTCAGGGCGAGGGCCGGGAGCTGTTTTTT
j_call: TRBJ2-5; d_call: -; clone_size: many; v_call: TRBV5-1; cdr3_aa: CASSRETLYQETQYF; cdr3_nt: TGCGCCAGCAGCCGTGAAACCCTGTACCAAGAGACCCAGTACTTC
j_call: TRBJ2-5; d_call: -; clone_size: -; v_call: TRBV20-1; cdr3_aa: CSARVGDGTGETQYF; cdr3_nt: TGCAGTGCTAGAGTGGGGGATGGGACCGGGGAGACCCAGTACTTC
j_call: TRBJ1-5; d_call: TRBD1; clone_size: many; v_call: TRBV20-1; cdr3_aa: CSAEIMTGEIQPQHF; cdr3_nt: TGCAGTGCCGAAATAATGACAGGGGAAATTCAGCCCCAGCATTTT
j_call: TRBJ2-7; d_call: TRBD2; clone_size: -; v_call: TRBV20-1; cdr3_aa: CSATASQASGRNEQYF; cdr3_nt: TGCAGTGCTACTGCATCGCAAGCTAGCGGCAGGAACGAGCAGTACTTC
j_call: TRBJ2-1; d_call: TRBD2; clone_size: -; v_call: TRBV7-9; cdr3_aa: CASSHPSGRANEQFF; cdr3_nt: TGTGCCAGCAGCCACCCTAGCGGGAGGGCCAATGAGCAGTTCTTC
j_call: TRBJ2-5; d_call: -; clone_size: many; v_call: TRBV30; cdr3_aa: CAWSEETQYF; cdr3_nt: TGTGCCTGGAGTGAAGAGACCCAGTACTTC
j_call: TRBJ2-7; d_call: TRBD2; clone_size: medium-sized; v_call: TRBV20-1; cdr3_aa: CSARRLAEAYEQYF; cdr3_nt: TGCAGTGCGAGAAGACTAGCGGAGGCCTACGAGCAGTACTTC
j_call: TRBJ2-4; d_call: TRBD2; clone_size: -; v_call: TRBV20-1; cdr3_aa: CSARVGREMVKNIQYW; cdr3_nt: TGCAGTGCTAGAGTGGGGCGGGAGATGGTCAAAAACATTCAGTACTGG
j_call: TRBJ1-4; d_call: -; clone_size: many; v_call: TRBV7-8; cdr3_aa: CASSLAHGATNEKLFF; cdr3_nt: TGTGCCAGCAGCTTAGCGCATGGGGCGACTAATGAAAAACTGTTTTTT
j_call: TRBJ2-5; d_call: TRBD1; clone_size: -; v_call: TRBV10-3; cdr3_aa: CAIRQGGGETQYF; cdr3_nt: TGTGCCATCAGACAAGGGGGCGGGGAGACCCAGTACTTC
j_call: TRBJ2-1; d_call: -; clone_size: -; v_call: TRBV7-9; cdr3_aa: CASSSSWGTDTQFF; cdr3_nt: TGTGCCAGCAGCTCTAGTTGGGGCACAGATACGCAGTTCTTC
j_call: TRBJ2-1; d_call: TRBD1; clone_size: many; v_call: TRBV11-2; cdr3_aa: CASSLMSGGYNEQFF; cdr3_nt: TGTGCCAGCAGCCTAATGTCAGGGGGCTACAATGAGCAGTTCTTC
j_call: TRBJ2-7; d_call: TRBD2; clone_size: -; v_call: TRBV7-9; cdr3_aa: CASTGTSGATYEQYF; cdr3_nt: TGTGCCAGCACCGGGACTAGCGGGGCAACCTACGAGCAGTACTTC
j_call: TRBJ2-7; d_call: TRBD2; clone_size: many; v_call: TRBV12-3/TRBV12-4; cdr3_aa: CASRPPGGSPYEQYF; cdr3_nt: TGTGCCAGCAGACCCCCGGGGGGATCCCCCTACGAGCAGTACTTC
j_call: TRBJ1-2; d_call: -; clone_size: many; v_call: TRBV11-1; cdr3_aa: CASSLGAGEGGYTF; cdr3_nt: TGTGCCAGCAGCTTAGGGGCAGGGGAAGGAGGCTACACCTTC
j_call: TRBJ2-7; d_call: -; clone_size: many; v_call: TRBV6-1; cdr3_aa: CASWPQSGGMNEQYF; cdr3_nt: TGTGCCAGCTGGCCGCAAAGTGGGGGGATGAACGAGCAGTACTTC
j_call: TRBJ2-1; d_call: -; clone_size: many; v_call: TRBV20-1; cdr3_aa: CSARDPFSYNEQFF; cdr3_nt: TGCAGTGCTAGAGATCCGTTCTCCTACAATGAGCAGTTCTTC
j_call: TRBJ2-1; d_call: -; clone_size: many; v_call: TRBV4-2; cdr3_aa: CASSQAGHNEQFF; cdr3_nt: TGTGCCAGCAGCCAAGCGGGCCACAATGAGCAGTTCTTC
j_call: TRBJ2-2; d_call: -; clone_size: once; v_call: TRBV20-1; cdr3_aa: CSASLGGGAAGELFF; cdr3_nt: TGCAGTGCGAGTTTAGGAGGGGGCGCCGCCGGGGAGCTGTTTTTT
j_call: TRBJ1-2; d_call: -; clone_size: many; v_call: TRBV9; cdr3_aa: CASSVSGTYGYTF; cdr3_nt: TGTGCCAGCAGCGTGTCCGGGACCTATGGCTACACCTTC
j_call: TRBJ2-1; d_call: -; clone_size: -; v_call: TRBV28; cdr3_aa: CAGRSGAKEQFF; cdr3_nt: TGTGCCGGCAGGTCGGGGGCCAAGGAGCAGTTCTTC
j_call: TRBJ2-5; d_call: -; clone_size: -; v_call: TRBV7-9; cdr3_aa: CASSPRDDLDETQYF; cdr3_nt: TGTGCCAGCAGCCCCCGGGACGATTTGGACGAGACCCAGTACTTC
j_call: TRBJ1-5; d_call: -; clone_size: many; v_call: TRBV7-9; cdr3_aa: CASSPGWSNQPQHF; cdr3_nt: TGTGCCAGCAGTCCAGGGTGGAGCAATCAGCCCCAGCATTTT